A single sample gave rise to the 19 T cell receptor beta chains below, sequenced in a study of Graves' ophthalmopathy and Graves' hyperthyroidism. As the template, RNA transcripts were used to amplify TCR beta CDR3 regions. HTBI primers served in a first-round RT-PCR, which a second-round multiplex PCR followed. TCRdb re-called the multiplex PCR reads with MiXCR, one entry per CDR3 protein. The sample contains approximately 640,000 distinct CDR3 sequences, roughly 39% of which appear only once. The specimen was peripheral blood. These receptors originate from an adult man with Graves' ophthalmopathy.

V gene TRBV28 combines with J gene TRBJ1-5; no clear D gene. Germline V gene sequence: CDR1 MDHEN, CDR2 SYDVKM. V lost 4 bases, J lost 7 bases, and 14 bases lay in between. The CDR3 totals 14 residues. The CDR3 nucleotides are TGTGCCAGCAGTTCCCAGACTTACAACCAGCCCCAGCATTTT. This translates into CASSSQTYNQPQHF.

This clonotype has more than one count but fewer than ten. The chain links TRBV20-1 to TRBJ1-4; D is perhaps TRBD1 (5 bases). The germline V and J ends were trimmed by 3 bases and 0 bases, with 11 bases remaining between them. The CDR3 loop spans 15 amino acids. The germline V gene has CDR1 DFQATT and CDR2 SNEGSKA (reference sequence). DNA for the CDR3: TGCAGTGCTAGGGGCAACAGGCCAACTAATGAAAAACTGTTTTTT. Its translation is CSARGNRPTNEKLFF.

The V and J genes are TRBV30 and TRBJ1-2, with D possibly TRBD1 on 6 matching bases. Germline assignment: CDR1 GTSNPN and CDR2 SVGIG (reference sequence). The length of the CDR3 is 11 residues. CDR3 sequence (DNA): TGTGCTGCTAACAGGGAGGATGGCTACACCTTC. Amino acids: CAANREDGYTF.

The genes are TRBV19 and TRBJ1-2, with D possibly TRBD1 on 6 matching bases. The germline CDR1 and CDR2 sequences are LNHDA and SQIVND (reference sequence). The CDR3 sequence is 16 residues long. V was clipped by 4 bases and J by 4 bases, with 19 bases between them. The CDR3 loop is CASSTSDSGQSYGYTF. In DNA, the CDR3 is TGTGCCAGTAGTACCAGTGACAGCGGACAGTCCTATGGCTACACCTTC. Looking up the rest from reference TRBV19 and TRBJ1-2 gives the full variable domain: DGGITQSPKYLFRKEGQNVTLSCEQNLNHDAMYWYRQDPGQGLRLIYYSQIVNDFQKGDIAEGYSVSREKKESFPLTVTSAQKNPTAFYLCASSTSDSGQSYGYTFGSGTRLTVV.

This clonotype occurred a few times. The gene calls are TRBV4-3 and TRBJ1-1; TRBD1 matches at 8 bases. This CDR3 spans 15 amino acids. The germline V gene encodes CDR1 LGHNA and CDR2 YSLEER. V was clipped by 4 bases and J by 1 base; unmatched bases: 5. CDR3 sequence reads: CASSRETGANTEAFF. CDR3 bases: TGCGCCAGCAGCCGAGAGACAGGGGCGAACACTGAAGCTTTCTTT.

A few counts support this clonotype. V usage is TRBV6-6 and J usage is TRBJ1-4; 7 positions match TRBD1. Germline CDR1 MNHNY, CDR2 SVGAGI (reference sequence). The J segment lost 7 bases and the V segment lost 8 bases, leaving 4 bases of the junction unmatched. CDR3 length: 12 residues. CDR3 nucleotides: TGTGCCAGCGGTAGGGACAGTGAAAAACTGTTTTTT. It codes for CASGRDSEKLFF.

With respect to this clonotype: A much larger clone sits a single nucleotide away, making a read error possible. The chain uses TRBV13 and TRBJ1-1, with D possibly matching TRBD1 (6 bases). The CDR3 runs 14 residues. The V gene lost 0 bases and the J gene lost 7 bases, with 12 bases spanning the gap. Germline CDR1 and CDR2: PRHDT and FYEKMQ (reference sequence). The CDR3, as DNA: TGTGCCAGCAGCTTAGGGGGGATAGGGGGTGAAGCTTTCTTT. Translated: CASSLGGIGGEAFF.

V gene TRBV27 combines with J gene TRBJ1-5; TRBD1 agrees at 10 bases. Losses at the gene ends were 5 bases for V and 6 bases for J; bases not matched to a gene: 7. This CDR3 contains 15 residues. In germline, CDR1 is MNHEY, CDR2 SMNVEV (reference sequence). CDR3 DNA sequence: TGTGCCAGCAGTCGGGACAGGGGTAAGAGTCAGCCCCAGCATTTT. This encodes CASSRDRGKSQPQHF.

This clonotype was recorded a few times. The chain joins TRBV2 to TRBJ2-5; 10 bases align to TRBD2. There are 18 residues in the CDR3. Per germline, CDR1 SNHLY and CDR2 FYNNEI. V was pared by 5 bases and J by 2 bases, with 14 bases of the junction left unmatched. This CDR3 reads CASSYLGLARGPQETQYF. CDR3 sequence (DNA): TGTGCCAGCAGTTACTTGGGACTAGCGCGGGGACCTCAAGAGACCCAGTACTTC.

This clonotype showed up many times. The chain links TRBV7-8 to TRBJ1-2; maybe TRBD1 (5 bases). The germline V gene encodes CDR1 SGHVS and CDR2 FQNEAQ. Between the trimmed V and J ends, which lost 5 bases and 8 bases, there was a span of 21 bases. The CDR3 has 15 amino acids. The CDR3 DNA follows: TGTGCCAGCAGCCCAGGGACGGCCACTACAGTGGGCTACACCTTC. Amino acids: CASSPGTATTVGYTF. The variable domain in full, with the rest retrieved from reference TRBV7-8 and TRBJ1-2, is GAGVSQSPRYKVAKRGQDVALRCDPISGHVSLFWYQQALGQGPEFLTYFQNEAQLDKSGLPSDRFFAERPEGSVSTLKIQRTQQEDSAVYLCASSPGTATTVGYTFGSGTRLTVV.

The V call is TRBV12-3 or TRBV12-4, the J call TRBJ2-7; tentative D call: TRBD1 (6 bases). Deletions cut 7 bases from V and 0 bases from J, with 19 bases between. This CDR3 has 16 amino acids. For the CDR3, the DNA is TGTGCCAGCATAAATAGGGGTACAGGGAGCTCCTACGAGCAGTACTTC. Its protein product is CASINRGTGSSYEQYF.

This clonotype was counted at least ten times. The chain links TRBV19 to TRBJ1-1, with 9 bases aligning to TRBD1. The length of the CDR3 is 11 residues. Germline V CDR1 and CDR2: LNHDA, SQIVND (reference sequence). V dropped 6 bases and J dropped 13; count of bases not matched to a gene: 6. The CDR3 loop is CASRAGTGFFF. Written as DNA, the CDR3 is TGTGCCAGTAGAGCCGGGACAGGGTTTTTCTTT.

This sequence joins TRBV5-1 and TRBJ2-5; maybe TRBD1 (6 bases). Germline lookup yields CDR1 SGHRS and CDR2 YFSETQ. Trimming took 2 bases from V and 7 from J, leaving 21 bases between them. This CDR3 is built from 16 residues. CDR3 region: CASSFGQLGAPGTQYF. The CDR3 DNA sequence: TGCGCCAGCAGCTTTGGCCAGTTGGGGGCCCCTGGGACCCAGTACTTC.

In this sample, this clonotype turned up a few times. V and J are TRBV5-1 and TRBJ1-1; 7 bases fit TRBD1. V lost 4 bases to trimming and J lost 4 bases; unmatched junction nucleotides: 13. The CDR3 spans 16 residues. Germline V lookup: CDR1 SGHRS, CDR2 YFSETQ. Written as DNA, the CDR3 is TGCGCCAGCAGCCGCTGGGCAGGGCAGGGGGGCACTGAAGCTTTCTTT. This encodes CASSRWAGQGGTEAFF.

The table lists this clonotype with a few counts. The chain recombines TRBV25-1 with TRBJ2-5, with a possible D match to TRBD1 (5 bases). The CDR3 runs to 16 residues. The germline CDR1 and CDR2 sequences are MGHDK and SYGVNS. Trimming shortened V by 6 bases and J by 0 bases, and 17 bases separated the two germline ends. CDR3 sequence: CASSQAFRGYQETQYF. Here the CDR3 DNA reads TGTGCCAGCAGCCAAGCTTTTAGGGGCTACCAAGAGACCCAGTACTTC.

The sample holds a few counts of this clonotype. V is TRBV10-2 and J is TRBJ2-2; D perhaps matches TRBD1 (6 bases). In germline, CDR1 is WSHSY, CDR2 SAAADI. Trimming removed 6 bases from V and 7 bases from J, with 15 bases in between. The CDR3 totals 14 residues. In DNA, the CDR3 is TGCGCCAGCAGCACACAGGGTACGGTCGGGGAGCTGTTTTTT. Its protein product is CASSTQGTVGELFF.

This clonotype was picked up many times. This chain connects TRBV19 to TRBJ1-1; 11 nucleotides match TRBD1. Germline V gene data show CDR1 as LNHDA and CDR2 as SQIVND (reference sequence). The length of the CDR3 is 15 residues. The V segment lost 4 bases and the J segment 10 bases; nucleotides outside the gene matches: 11. CDR3 sequence (DNA): TGTGCCAGTAGTACCCCCTCGGGACAGGGGGGAACAGCTTTCTTT. This encodes CASSTPSGQGGTAFF. Supplemented by reference TRBV19 and TRBJ1-1, the full variable domain reads DGGITQSPKYLFRKEGQNVTLSCEQNLNHDAMYWYRQDPGQGLRLIYYSQIVNDFQKGDIAEGYSVSREKKESFPLTVTSAQKNPTAFYLCASSTPSGQGGTAFFGQGTRLTVV.

This clonotype was seen at least ten times. The genes are TRBV9 and TRBJ2-2, with TRBD1 identical over 9 bases. The ends lost 3 bases at V and 5 bases at J; junction bases unmatched: 11. The germline V gene has CDR1 SGDLS and CDR2 YYNGEE. This CDR3 comprises 17 residues. CDR3 region: CASSGSAGQGRTGELFF. The CDR3 region has the DNA TGTGCCAGCAGCGGATCAGCGGGACAGGGAAGAACCGGGGAGCTGTTTTTT. Full variable domain (rest looked up from reference TRBV9 and TRBJ2-2): DSGVTQTPKHLITATGQRVTLRCSPRSGDLSVYWYQQSLDQGLQFLIQYYNGEERAKGNILERFSAQQFPDLHSELNLSSLELGDSALYFCASSGSAGQGRTGELFFGEGSRLTVL.

The rearrangement joins TRBV4-1 to TRBJ2-7; D remains unclear. With 2 bases removed from V and 2 bases from J, the gap between germline ends came to 10 bases. The CDR3 loop spans 14 amino acids. Germline lookup yields CDR1 MGHRA and CDR2 YSYEKL. This CDR3 is CASSQRAHTYEQYF. CDR3 bases: TGCGCCAGCAGCCAAAGAGCACATACCTACGAGCAGTACTTC.